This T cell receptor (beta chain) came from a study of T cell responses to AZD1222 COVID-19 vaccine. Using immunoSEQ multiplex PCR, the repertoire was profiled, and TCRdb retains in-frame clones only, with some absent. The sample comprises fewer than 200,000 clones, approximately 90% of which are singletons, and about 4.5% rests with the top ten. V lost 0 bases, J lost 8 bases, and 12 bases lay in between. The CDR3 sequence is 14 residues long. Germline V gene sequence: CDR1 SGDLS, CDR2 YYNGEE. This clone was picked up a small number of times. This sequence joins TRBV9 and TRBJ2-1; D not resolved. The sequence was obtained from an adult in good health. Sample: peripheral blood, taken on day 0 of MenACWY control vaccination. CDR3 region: CASSVGSLAHEQFF. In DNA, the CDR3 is TGTGCCAGCAGCGTAGGATCCTTAGCACATGAGCAGTTCTTC.